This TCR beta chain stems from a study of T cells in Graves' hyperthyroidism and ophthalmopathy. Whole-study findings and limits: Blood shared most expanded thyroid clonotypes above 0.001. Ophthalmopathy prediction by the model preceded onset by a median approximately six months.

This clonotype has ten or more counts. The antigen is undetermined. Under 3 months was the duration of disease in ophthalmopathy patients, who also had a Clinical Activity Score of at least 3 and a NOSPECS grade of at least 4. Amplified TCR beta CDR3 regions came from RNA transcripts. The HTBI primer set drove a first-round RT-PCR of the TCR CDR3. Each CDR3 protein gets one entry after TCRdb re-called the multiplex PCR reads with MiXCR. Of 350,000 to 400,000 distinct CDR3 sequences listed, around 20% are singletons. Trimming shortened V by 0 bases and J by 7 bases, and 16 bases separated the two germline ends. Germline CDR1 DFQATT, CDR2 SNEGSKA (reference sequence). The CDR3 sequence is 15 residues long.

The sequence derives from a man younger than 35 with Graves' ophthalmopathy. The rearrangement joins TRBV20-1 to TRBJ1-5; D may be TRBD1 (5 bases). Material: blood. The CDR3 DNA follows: TGCAGTGCTAGAGAAGCCCAGGGTGAATGGCAGCCCCAGCATTTT. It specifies CSAREAQGEWQPQHF.